These T cell receptor beta chains were read from a single sample in a study of blood T cell repertoires in COVID-19. This table comes from immunoSEQ multiplex PCR, and its TCRdb copy is limited to in-frame clones, with some not included. Of approximately 270,000 clones in the sample, about nine tenths were seen once. The source material was PBMCs or T cells enriched from blood (not recorded which). These receptor sequences come from a woman aged 55-70 years who had recovered from COVID-19. Both conserved end residues are part of each CDR3. D genes are given only for firm matches. A row's size may be missing; if present it is once, few, many or a size class.

>TRBV30|TRBJ1-4|-|-
TGTGCCTGGAGTTCTAGATTCGCCTCTTACCTCCCAACTAATGAAAAACTGTTTTTT
CAWSSRFASYLPTNEKLFF
>TRBV11-1|TRBJ1-2|TRBD1|-
TGTGCCAGCAGCCGAAGCCGGGGACAGGGTTATGGCTACACCTTC
CASSRSRGQGYGYTF
>TRBV5-4|TRBJ1-1|TRBD1|-
TGTGCCAGCAACCAGGGGGGAGGCACTGAAGCTTTCTTT
CASNQGGGTEAFF
>TRBV7-2|TRBJ2-2|-|-
TGTGCCAGCAGTAAACAGATTCTTGCGAACACCGGGGAGCTGTTTTTT
CASSKQILANTGELFF
>TRBV3-1/TRBV3-2|TRBJ1-6|-|-
TGTGCCAGCAGCCAAGATATGCCGGCTACCGGGTCACCCCTCCACTTT
CASSQDMPATGSPLHF
>TRBV7-9|TRBJ2-7|TRBD1|few
TGTGCCAGCAGCTCATATATCACAGGGGGTTCCTACGAGCAGTACTTC
CASSSYITGGSYEQYF
>TRBV7-2|TRBJ1-3|-|-
TGTGCCAGCAGCTTGGGGCAGGGAAAATCTGGAAACACCATATATTTT
CASSLGQGKSGNTIYF
>TRBV30|TRBJ2-4|-|-
TGTGCCTGGAGTTCGGGCAGGGGTAAAAACATTCAGTACTTC
CAWSSGRGKNIQYF
>TRBV28|TRBJ1-1|TRBD1|-
TGTGCCAGCAGCCGAGACAGGGGTGGTGAAGCTTTCTTT
CASSRDRGGEAFF
>TRBV5-1|TRBJ1-2|-|-
TGCGCCAGCAGCTTGGTTTCGGGGGGGAGCCTTTCTGTTGGCTACACCTTC
CASSLVSGGSLSVGYTF
>TRBV5-1|TRBJ1-1|-|-
TGCGCCAGCAGCTTGGGACAGGTCAACACTGAAGCTTTCTTT
CASSLGQVNTEAFF
>TRBV10-3|TRBJ1-1|-|-
TGTGCCATCAGTGAGACAGCGGGGACTGAAGCTTTCTTT
CAISETAGTEAFF
>TRBV7-6|TRBJ1-1|-|-
TGTGCCAGCAGCTTAGGCCAGGGAACTGAAGCTTTCTTT
CASSLGQGTEAFF
>TRBV11-3|TRBJ2-7|TRBD2|-
TGTGCCAGCACCCAAGACAGCGGGAGATGGTACGAGCAGTACTTC
CASTQDSGRWYEQYF
>TRBV24-1|TRBJ2-2|-|-
TGTGCCACCAGCACCCAGGGTTCAGGGGAGCTGTTTTTT
CATSTQGSGELFF
>TRBV7-3|TRBJ2-2|-|few
TGTGCCAGCAAAGGGGCGGCCGGGGAGCTGTTTTTT
CASKGAAGELFF
>TRBV3-1/TRBV3-2|TRBJ1-3|-|-
TGTGCCAGCAGCCACACAGGTGGGGGAAACACCATATATTTT
CASSHTGGGNTIYF
>TRBV28|TRBJ1-6|-|-
TGTGCCAGCAGTTTCGAGTATTCACCCCTCCACTTT
CASSFEYSPLHF
>TRBV25-1|TRBJ1-6|-|-
TGTGCCAGCAGTGTAATGGGGGCCTCACCCCTCCACTTT
CASSVMGASPLHF
>TRBV7-3|TRBJ2-3|TRBD2|-
TGTGCCAGCAGCATGAGCGGGGGGGAAACAGATACGCAGTATTTT
CASSMSGGETDTQYF
>TRBV7-9|TRBJ2-2|-|-
TGTGCCAGCAGCACAAATTCGGACAGCGCGAACACCGGGGAGCTGTTTTTT
CASSTNSDSANTGELFF
>TRBV30|TRBJ1-1|TRBD1|-
TGTGCCAGCAGACAGGGACTGGCAGCTTTCTTT
CASRQGLAAFF
>TRBV5-1|TRBJ2-7|-|-
TGCGCCAGCAGCTTGGTGGCAGGGGCTAATTACGAGCAGTACTTC
CASSLVAGANYEQYF